This T cell receptor (beta chain) stems from a study of CD8 T cells in ankylosing spondylitis. Overall study results and limits: Disease-linked clones were CD8+ and relatively rare in peripheral blood. Disease-associated clones were reportedly significantly overrepresented in matched ankylosing spondylitis synovial fluid. Seemingly distinctive of ankylosing spondylitis blood was a TCR beta motif formed by eight highly homologous variants.

A single record per CDR3 protein comes from TCRdb applying MiXCR to the 5' RACE reads. The sample yields under 250,000 distinct CDR3 sequences, roughly 32% seen once. V lost 4 bases, J lost 7 bases, and 5 bases lay in between. The CDR3 is 10 residues long. Per germline, CDR1 DFQATT and CDR2 SNEGSKA (reference sequence). In the case of this clonotype: No antigen is known for it.

The sequencing input was blood, either unsorted or a sorted T cell fraction (not recorded which). V and J are TRBV20-1 and TRBJ2-1; D gene uncertain. The receptor was isolated from a male donor with ankylosing spondylitis or in good health (not recorded which). CDR3 region: CSAILNEQFF. The CDR3 nucleotides are TGCAGTGCTATCCTGAATGAGCAGTTCTTC.